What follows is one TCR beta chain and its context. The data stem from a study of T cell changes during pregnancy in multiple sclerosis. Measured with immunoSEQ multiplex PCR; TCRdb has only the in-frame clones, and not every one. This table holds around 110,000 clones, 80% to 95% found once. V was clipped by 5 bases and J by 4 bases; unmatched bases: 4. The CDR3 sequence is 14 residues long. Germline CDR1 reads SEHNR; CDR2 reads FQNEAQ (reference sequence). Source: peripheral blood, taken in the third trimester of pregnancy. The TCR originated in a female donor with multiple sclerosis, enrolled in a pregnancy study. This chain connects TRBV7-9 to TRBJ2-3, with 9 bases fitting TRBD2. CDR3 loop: CASSRTSDADTQYF. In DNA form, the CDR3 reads TGTGCCAGCAGCCGGACTAGCGACGCAGATACGCAGTATTTT. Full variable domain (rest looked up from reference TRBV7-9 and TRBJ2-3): DTGVSQNPRHKITKRGQNVTFRCDPISEHNRLYWYRQTLGQGPEFLTYFQNEAQLEKSRLLSDRFSAERPKGSFSTLEIQRTEQGDSAMYLCASSRTSDADTQYFGPGTRLTVL.